The rows below give T cell receptor beta chains drawn from one sample of a study of graft-versus-host responses after intestinal transplantation. The method was immunoSEQ multiplex PCR; TCRdb's version includes in-frame clones alone and lacks a portion of them. The data hold around 26,000 clones, with roughly four fifths observed a single time. No antigen has been identified for these receptors. The specimen comprised unstimulated CD8+ T cells sorted from spleen or lymph node cells, sampled before transplant. The receptors come from a human donor who was the organ donor for an intestinal transplant. Each CDR3 is given with its conserved first and last residue. The D gene is left open where the match is weak. Only part of the rows carry a size: once, few, many, or a class if the clone is expanded.

clone size	D gene	V gene	J gene	CDR3 DNA	CDR3 protein
-	-	TRBV4-2	TRBJ1-4	TGTGCCAGCAGCCAAGGCAGGAGGGGGGCAACTAATGAAAAACTGTTTTTT	CASSQGRRGATNEKLFF
once	-	TRBV10-3	TRBJ2-7	TGTGCCATCAGTGGCCGGGGAGCGGACGAGCAGTACTTC	CAISGRGADEQYF
-	-	TRBV5-1	TRBJ2-1	TGCGCCAGCAGCGGGAGCTCCTACAATGAGCAGTTCTTC	CASSGSSYNEQFF
-	TRBD2	TRBV15	TRBJ2-1	TGTGCCACCAGCAATGCGGGGGGCAATGAGCAGTTCTTC	CATSNAGGNEQFF
-	TRBD1	TRBV19	TRBJ1-1	TGTGCCAGTAGTAGAACAGGGGGCACTGAAGCTTTCTTT	CASSRTGGTEAFF
-	-	TRBV7-9	TRBJ1-2	TGTGCCAGCAGCTTAGGGCGCAGGGTAGCGCTCTATGGCTACACCTTC	CASSLGRRVALYGYTF
-	-	TRBV11-3	TRBJ2-3	TGTGCCAGCAGCTTAGGGACCGGGCTCTCGGGCACAGATACGCAGTATTTT	CASSLGTGLSGTDTQYF
-	-	TRBV2	TRBJ2-1	TGTGCCAGCAGTGATAGCAATGAGCAGTTCTTC	CASSDSNEQFF
-	-	TRBV11-2	TRBJ2-7	TGTGCCAGCAGCTTAGATGGATTTAGCGGAGCCTACGAGCAGTACTTC	CASSLDGFSGAYEQYF
-	-	TRBV5-4	TRBJ2-1	TGTGCCAGCAGCTCCTACAATGAGCAGTTCTTC	CASSSYNEQFF
-	TRBD2	TRBV5-6	TRBJ2-1	TGTGCCAGCAGCCCCCCTAGCGGGAGCTACAATGAGCAGTTCTTC	CASSPPSGSYNEQFF
-	-	TRBV30	TRBJ2-7	TGTGCCTGGAGTCTACCGATGGGGTTCGAGCAGTACTTC	CAWSLPMGFEQYF
once	-	TRBV27	TRBJ1-4	TGTGCCAGCAGTTTATCAGGGAATGAAAAACTGTTTTTT	CASSLSGNEKLFF
-	TRBD1	TRBV28	TRBJ2-2	TGTGCCAGCAGAATTACAGGGGCCACCGGGGAGCTGTTTTTT	CASRITGATGELFF
-	-	TRBV7-9	TRBJ1-2	TGTGCCAGCAGCTTAGATAGCTACGGCTACACCTTC	CASSLDSYGYTF
-	-	TRBV19	TRBJ1-3	TGTGCCAGTAGTATATGGGCGGCGGGACCTGGAAACACCATATATTTT	CASSIWAAGPGNTIYF
-	TRBD1	TRBV4-1	TRBJ2-7	TGCGCCAGCAGCCAACTCCCGGGACAGGGGGCGAGGGAGCAGTACTTC	CASSQLPGQGAREQYF
-	-	TRBV7-9	TRBJ1-1	TGTGCCAGCAGCAGTCACACGCCTGAAGCTTTCTTT	CASSSHTPEAFF
-	-	TRBV4-1	TRBJ2-1	TGCGCCAGCAGCCAAGATGGGCCTTACAATGAGCAGTTCTTC	CASSQDGPYNEQFF
-	-	TRBV7-9	TRBJ2-2	TGTGCCAGCAGCTTAGGTTTACAGGTTAAGACCGGGGAGCTGTTTTTT	CASSLGLQVKTGELFF
-	-	TRBV7-2	TRBJ2-3	TGTGCCAGCAGCTTAGTTTCGCCAGATACGCAGTATTTT	CASSLVSPDTQYF
-	TRBD2	TRBV7-9	TRBJ2-5	TGTGCCAGCAGCTTGCGGGGGGACCAAGAGACCCAGTACTTC	CASSLRGDQETQYF
-	-	TRBV5-6	TRBJ1-6	TGTGCCAGCAGCCGCCGGGACACTTATAATTCACCCCTCCACTTT	CASSRRDTYNSPLHF
-	TRBD1	TRBV6-5	TRBJ1-2	TGTGCCAGCAGTTTTGCCCCCGGGACAGGGGATGGCTACACCTTC	CASSFAPGTGDGYTF
-	TRBD1	TRBV19	TRBJ1-5	TGTGCCAGTATCGACCGGGACAGGGGAGGGAATCAGCCCCAGCATTTT	CASIDRDRGGNQPQHF
-	-	TRBV27	TRBJ2-7	TGTGCCAGCAGTTTATCTTCCGGGACCTACGAGCAGTACTTC	CASSLSSGTYEQYF
-	TRBD1	TRBV5-4	TRBJ2-7	TGTGCCAGCAGCTCTTCCGTCAGGGGGCGGGAGCAGTACTTC	CASSSSVRGREQYF
few	-	TRBV5-6	TRBJ1-5	TGTGCCAGCAGCCCCCGGACCCTGCCGCCCCAGCATTTT	CASSPRTLPPQHF
-	TRBD2	TRBV5-1	TRBJ2-7	TGCGCCAGCAGCTTGGCCCGGGAGGTCAACGAGCAGTACTTC	CASSLAREVNEQYF
-	TRBD2	TRBV2	TRBJ2-1	TGTGCCAGCCCGATAGGGACTAGCGGGAGAAATGAGCAGTTCTTC	CASPIGTSGRNEQFF
few	TRBD2	TRBV15	TRBJ2-1	TGTGCCACCAGCAGAGATATAAGCGGGGGGGCGAAGGAGCAGTTCTTC	CATSRDISGGAKEQFF
once	TRBD2	TRBV9	TRBJ2-1	TGTGCCAGCAGCGCTAGCGGGGGGTACAATGAGCAGTTCTTC	CASSASGGYNEQFF
-	-	TRBV6-5	TRBJ2-7	TGTGCCAGCAACCGCGTCCGCTACGAGCAGTACTTC	CASNRVRYEQYF
few	-	TRBV5-6	TRBJ1-6	TGTGCCAGCAGCTTGGGGGGGGATCCCCTCCACTTT	CASSLGGDPLHF
-	-	TRBV27	TRBJ2-3	TGTGCCAGCAGTTTAGGGACAACTAGCACAGATACGCAGTATTTT	CASSLGTTSTDTQYF
-	-	TRBV7-2	TRBJ1-4	TGTGCCAGCAGCTTAGGGGTACTCAATGAAAAACTGTTTTTT	CASSLGVLNEKLFF